The T cell receptor (beta chain) under discussion was sequenced for a study of read filtering for tumor transcriptome and immune sequencing. Background on the study: About 8 patients were R-ISS I, approximately 15 were R-ISS II, six or seven were R-ISS III. RNA-seq yielded only about 75 to 1,400 TCR reads, IR-seq about 3.5 to 10.27 million. General study findings and limits: Single-read clonotypes: roughly 82% of IR-seq clonotypes (around 4% of reads), more than 70% of RNA-seq clonotypes (roughly 49% of reads).

This library used roughly 430 ng RNA and molecular barcoded adaptors spanning alpha/delta and beta/gamma chains. TCRdb re-called the reads with MiXCR, one entry per CDR3 protein. The sample lists about 37,000 distinct CDR3 sequences; around 11% were seen once. A remark on this clonotype: Antigen: not known.

This CDR3 comprises 14 residues. The germline V gene has CDR1 SGHRS and CDR2 YFSETQ. V lost 5 bases to trimming and J lost 6 bases, with 16 bases between them. Sequenced: a population of CD138-negative cells sorted from bone marrow. This sequence originates from a donor at least 40 years old with multiple myeloma. The rearrangement links TRBV5-1 to TRBJ2-3; perhaps TRBD2 as D (6 bases). The CDR3 spells CASSFSGSGDTQYF. CDR3 coding DNA: TGCGCCAGCAGTTTTAGCGGCTCCGGCGATACGCAGTATTTT.